The clone carrying this T cell receptor beta chain was detected ten times or more. This sample was taken from a study of T-cell memory formation after mild COVID-19. MiXCR was run by TCRdb on the 5' RACE reads, yielding one entry per CDR3 protein. The sample includes about 150,000 distinct CDR3 sequences, 6% seen only once; the top ten take roughly 2.1%. V gave up 4 bases and J gave up 1 base; unmatched junction bases: 7. Germline CDR1 and CDR2: SGHRS and YFSETQ. The CDR3 covers 16 residues. What was sequenced was PBMCs or a T cell subset sorted from them (not recorded which). The gene calls are TRBV5-1 and TRBJ1-5; 8 nucleotides match TRBD1. The origin of this receptor is an adult woman who had mild COVID-19 (a few samples of this study predate the infection). Cell type and time point are not known. CDR3 sequence: CASSLTGAGSNQPQHF. The CDR3 nucleotides read TGCGCCAGCAGCCTGACAGGGGCTGGGAGCAATCAGCCCCAGCATTTT.